The entry that follows covers one TCR beta chain sequence. Its antigen remains unidentified. As the method of synthesis, 5'RACE template switching with UMIs yielded TCR beta cDNA. TCRdb reprocessed the 5' RACE reads, keeping one entry per CDR3 protein, no DNA. The sample table sets out hundreds of thousands of distinct CDR3 sequences. This specimen comes from a study of T cells expressing NK-cell markers. Study-wide background: Sequencing of TCR beta repertoires drew on sorted CD3+CD56+NKG2C+, CD3+CD56+NKG2C- and CD3+CD56-NKG2C+ T cells. Out of eight donors sequenced, seven tested HCMV-seropositive and the remaining one seronegative. Study conclusions and caveats: The same clonotypes also predominated in the CD3+CD56-NKG2C+ fraction of several donors.

Germline V gives CDR1 DFQATT, CDR2 SNEGSKA (reference sequence). The CDR3 has 15 residues. The genes are TRBV20-1 and TRBJ2-3; TCRdb lists TRBD2, though no DNA is available to test this call. The sample taken for sequencing was blood T cells: a sorted CD56 or NKG2C T cell subset, CD4+ or CD8+ T cells, or bulk PBMC T cells (not recorded which). The clonotype was recovered from a woman aged 18-69 years in good health. CDR3: CSASSGRQKRDTQYF.